A single T cell receptor (beta chain) is shown here with its context. No antigen is known for it. The PCR made use of 60 Vbeta and 13 Jbeta primers. The table came from immunoSEQ multiplex PCR; TCRdb's copy has only in-frame clones and leaves some out. This specimen shows about 55,000 clones; the ten leading clones hold about 10%. The sample is drawn from a study of cytomegalovirus exposure and HLA in healthy donors. Study-wide findings and caveats: Later analysis associated a missense DCLRE1C variant with TCR beta V- and J-gene trimming. The authors later found TCR association rates varying by HLA locus, with DRB1 most and HLA-C fewest.

Germline V gene sequence: CDR1 SGHTA, CDR2 FQGNSA. The CDR3 totals 16 residues. Germline trimming cut 5 bases from V and 5 bases from J; bases unmatched to any gene: 6. The sample comprised PBMCs. This clonotype was obtained from a man in his fifties or sixties in good health and CMV-seropositive. The rearrangement uses TRBV7-2 and TRBJ2-3; the match to TRBD2 covers 14 bases. CDR3 sequence: CASSAGTSGGIDTQYF. In DNA, the CDR3 is TGTGCCAGCAGCGCTGGGACTAGCGGGGGCATAGATACGCAGTATTTT.